Shown below are 2 T cell receptor beta chains from a single sample sequenced in a study of Ad26.COV2.S vaccination and SARS-CoV-2 variants. Regarding treatment: around 19 received Ad26.COV2.S at low or high dose, single or two shots; 5 received placebo; per-sample allocation not given. Material that was analyzed had been drawn on day 63 after the first vaccine or placebo injection. The repertoire was sequenced with immunoSEQ multiplex PCR; TCRdb's copy has only in-frame clones and lacks some. The sample lists approximately 400,000 clones, about 85% seen once, with 2.5% to 3.5% in the top ten. Source: peripheral blood, taken in a trial of Ad26.COV2.S vaccine versus placebo. These receptors all come from a person between 18 and 65 years old who received the Ad26.COV2.S COVID-19 vaccine or a placebo.

J is TRBJ2-7 and V is TRBV18; D is possibly TRBD1 (5 bases). The CDR3 contains 13 residues. V dropped 6 bases and J dropped 4 bases, with 13 bases sitting between them. Germline V CDR1 and CDR2: KGHSH, LQKENI. In DNA form, the CDR3 reads TGTGCCAGCTCCGCGAACCAGGGATACGAGCAGTACTTC. It translates to CASSANQGYEQYF. The full variable domain, rest sourced from reference TRBV18 and TRBJ2-7, is NAGVMQNPRHLVRRRGQEARLRCSPMKGHSHVYWYRQLPEEGLKFMVYLQKENIIDESGMPKERFSAEFPKEGPSILRIQQVVRGDSAAYFCASSANQGYEQYFGPGTRLTVT.

The chain uses TRBV18 and TRBJ1-5; weak D call: TRBD1 (6 bases). The CDR3 is made up of 15 amino acids. Trimming pared 1 base from V and 3 bases from J, leaving 10 bases between. The V gene's germline CDR1 is KGHSH and CDR2 LQKENI. This CDR3 reads CASSPQQGDNQPQHF. As DNA, the CDR3 is TGTGCCAGCTCACCACAACAGGGCGACAATCAGCCCCAGCATTTT.